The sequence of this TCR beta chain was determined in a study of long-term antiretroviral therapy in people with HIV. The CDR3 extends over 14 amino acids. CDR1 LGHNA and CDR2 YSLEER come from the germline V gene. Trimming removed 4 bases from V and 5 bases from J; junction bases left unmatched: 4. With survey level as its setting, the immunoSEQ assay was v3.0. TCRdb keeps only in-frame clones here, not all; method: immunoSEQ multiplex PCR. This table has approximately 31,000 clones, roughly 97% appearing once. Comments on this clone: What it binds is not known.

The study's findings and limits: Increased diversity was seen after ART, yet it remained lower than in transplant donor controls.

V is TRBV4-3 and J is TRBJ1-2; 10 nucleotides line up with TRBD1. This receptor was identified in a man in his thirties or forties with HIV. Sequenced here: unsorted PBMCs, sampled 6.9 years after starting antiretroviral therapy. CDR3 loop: CASSPGTGVYGYTF. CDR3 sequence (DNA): TGCGCCAGCAGCCCTGGGACAGGGGTATATGGCTACACCTTC.